The clone carrying this T cell receptor (beta chain) came up a few times. A second PCR, run for roughly 6 to 11 cycles, used a sample-barcoded 5' primer plus a J-beta primer mix. TCRdb recomputed calls from the 5' RACE reads with MiXCR, one row per CDR3 protein. The table includes about 640,000 distinct CDR3 sequences, roughly three fifths detected once. V gave up 3 bases and J gave up 7 bases; unmatched junction bases: 10. The germline V gene has CDR1 SGHAT and CDR2 FQDESV (reference sequence). The CDR3 length is 15 residues. These data belong to a study of blood T cells in healthy people across ages.

This TCR was recovered from a man aged 55 to 70 in good health. The sequencing sample was made of blood. This chain links TRBV11-1 with TRBJ2-7; 9 positions match TRBD2. The CDR3 loop reads CASSFGSGSGWEQYF. The CDR3 coding sequence is TGTGCCAGCAGCTTTGGTAGCGGGAGTGGATGGGAGCAGTACTTC.